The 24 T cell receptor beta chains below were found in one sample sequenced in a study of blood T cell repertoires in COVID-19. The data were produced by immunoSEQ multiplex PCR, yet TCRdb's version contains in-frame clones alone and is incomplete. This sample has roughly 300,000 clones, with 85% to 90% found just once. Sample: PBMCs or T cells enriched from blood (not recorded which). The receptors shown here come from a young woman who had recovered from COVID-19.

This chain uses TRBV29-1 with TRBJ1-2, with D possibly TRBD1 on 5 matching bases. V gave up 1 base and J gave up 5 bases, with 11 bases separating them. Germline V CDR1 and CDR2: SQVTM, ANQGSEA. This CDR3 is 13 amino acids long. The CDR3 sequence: CSVEVIKGYGYTF. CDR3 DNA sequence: TGCAGCGTTGAAGTTATAAAGGGGTATGGCTACACCTTC. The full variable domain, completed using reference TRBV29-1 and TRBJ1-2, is SAVISQKPSRDICQRGTSLTIQCQVDSQVTMMFWYRQQPGQSLTLIATANQGSEATYESGFVIDKFPISRPNLTFSTLTVSNMSPEDSSIYLCSVEVIKGYGYTFGSGTRLTVV.

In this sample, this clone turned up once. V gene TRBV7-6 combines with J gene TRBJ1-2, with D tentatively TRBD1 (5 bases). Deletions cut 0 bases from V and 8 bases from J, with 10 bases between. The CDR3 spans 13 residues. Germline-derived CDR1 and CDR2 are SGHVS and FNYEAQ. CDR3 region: CASSLAPAGGYTF. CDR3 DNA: TGTGCCAGCAGCTTAGCCCCGGCAGGGGGCTACACCTTC.

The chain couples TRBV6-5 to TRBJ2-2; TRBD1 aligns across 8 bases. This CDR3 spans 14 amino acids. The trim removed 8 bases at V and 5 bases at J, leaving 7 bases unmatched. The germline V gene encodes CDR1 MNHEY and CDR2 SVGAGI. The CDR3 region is CASRRQGTTGELFF. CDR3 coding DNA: TGTGCCAGCCGGCGACAGGGGACTACCGGGGAGCTGTTTTTT.

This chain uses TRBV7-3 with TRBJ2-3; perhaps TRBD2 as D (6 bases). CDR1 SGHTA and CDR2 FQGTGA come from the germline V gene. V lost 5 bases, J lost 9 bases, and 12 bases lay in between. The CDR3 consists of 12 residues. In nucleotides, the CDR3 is TGTGCCAGCAGCCTAAACGGGGGAACGCAGTATTTT. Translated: CASSLNGGTQYF.

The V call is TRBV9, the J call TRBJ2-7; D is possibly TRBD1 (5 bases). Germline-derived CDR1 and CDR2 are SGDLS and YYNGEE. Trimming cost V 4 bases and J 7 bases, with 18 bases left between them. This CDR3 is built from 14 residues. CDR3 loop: CASSTTPTKGEQYF. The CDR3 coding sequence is TGTGCCAGCAGCACGACACCTACAAAGGGGGAGCAGTACTTC.

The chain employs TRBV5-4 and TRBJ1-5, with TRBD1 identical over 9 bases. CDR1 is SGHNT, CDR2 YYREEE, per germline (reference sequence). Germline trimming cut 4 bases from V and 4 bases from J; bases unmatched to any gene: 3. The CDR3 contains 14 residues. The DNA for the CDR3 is TGTGCCAGCAGCCCCGGGACAGGGAATCAGCCCCAGCATTTT. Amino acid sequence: CASSPGTGNQPQHF.

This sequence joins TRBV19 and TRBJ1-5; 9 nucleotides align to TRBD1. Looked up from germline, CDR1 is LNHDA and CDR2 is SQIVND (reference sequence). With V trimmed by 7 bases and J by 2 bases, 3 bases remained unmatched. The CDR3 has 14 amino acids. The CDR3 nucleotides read TGTGCCAGTAACCGGGACAGGGGCAATCAGCCCCAGCATTTT. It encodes CASNRDRGNQPQHF.

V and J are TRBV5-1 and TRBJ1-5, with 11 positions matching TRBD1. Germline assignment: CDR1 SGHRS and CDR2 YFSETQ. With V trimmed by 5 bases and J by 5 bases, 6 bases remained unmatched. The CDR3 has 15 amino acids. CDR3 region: CASSRTGGSDQPQHF. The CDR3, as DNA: TGCGCCAGCAGTCGGACAGGGGGCTCGGATCAGCCCCAGCATTTT.

Written as DNA, the CDR3 is TGCGCCAGCAGTAGTAACCTAGCCAGCTCCTACGAGCAGTACTTC. Amino acids: CASSSNLASSYEQYF. The chain couples TRBV10-1 to TRBJ2-7, with a tentative D call TRBD2 (5 bases). Germline V CDR1 and CDR2: WNHNN, SYGVQD (reference sequence). This CDR3 region has 15 residues. Trimming stripped 5 bases from V and 0 bases from J, with 14 bases between.

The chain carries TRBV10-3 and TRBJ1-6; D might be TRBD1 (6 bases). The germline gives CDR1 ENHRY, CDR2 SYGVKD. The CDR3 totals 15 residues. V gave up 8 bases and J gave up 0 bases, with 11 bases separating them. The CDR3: CAIRDTSSYNSPLHF. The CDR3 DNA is TGTGCCATCCGGGACACGAGCTCCTATAATTCACCCCTCCACTTT.

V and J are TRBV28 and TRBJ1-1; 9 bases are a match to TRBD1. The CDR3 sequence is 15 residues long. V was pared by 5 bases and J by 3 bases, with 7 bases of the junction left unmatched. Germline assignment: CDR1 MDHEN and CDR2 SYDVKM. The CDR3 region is CASSLLQGADTEAFF. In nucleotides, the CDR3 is TGTGCCAGCAGTCTCCTACAGGGGGCGGACACTGAAGCTTTCTTT.

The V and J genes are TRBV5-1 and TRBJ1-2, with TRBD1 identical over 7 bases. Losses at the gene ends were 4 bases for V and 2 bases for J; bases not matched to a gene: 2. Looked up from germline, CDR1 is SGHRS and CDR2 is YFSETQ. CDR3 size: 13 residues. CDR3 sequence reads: CASSTGQNYGYTF. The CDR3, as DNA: TGCGCCAGCAGCACGGGACAGAACTATGGCTACACCTTC.

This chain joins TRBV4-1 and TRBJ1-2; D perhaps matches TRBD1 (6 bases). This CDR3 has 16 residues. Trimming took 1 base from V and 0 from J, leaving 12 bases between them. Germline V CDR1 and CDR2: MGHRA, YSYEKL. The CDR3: CASSQGRQATNYGYTF. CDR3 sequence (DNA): TGCGCCAGCAGCCAAGGACGACAGGCAACTAACTATGGCTACACCTTC.

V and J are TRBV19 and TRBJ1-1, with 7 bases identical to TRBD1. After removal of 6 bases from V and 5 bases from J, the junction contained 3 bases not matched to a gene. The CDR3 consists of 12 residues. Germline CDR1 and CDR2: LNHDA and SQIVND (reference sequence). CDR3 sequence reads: CASSTGVTEAFF. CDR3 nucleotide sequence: TGTGCCAGTAGCACAGGGGTTACTGAAGCTTTCTTT.

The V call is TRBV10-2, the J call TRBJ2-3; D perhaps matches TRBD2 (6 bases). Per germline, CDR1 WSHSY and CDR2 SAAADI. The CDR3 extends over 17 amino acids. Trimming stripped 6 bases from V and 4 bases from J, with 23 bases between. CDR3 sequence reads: CASRGYTSSSLPDTQYF. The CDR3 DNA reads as TGCGCCAGCAGGGGATATACTAGCTCCAGTTTGCCAGATACGCAGTATTTT.

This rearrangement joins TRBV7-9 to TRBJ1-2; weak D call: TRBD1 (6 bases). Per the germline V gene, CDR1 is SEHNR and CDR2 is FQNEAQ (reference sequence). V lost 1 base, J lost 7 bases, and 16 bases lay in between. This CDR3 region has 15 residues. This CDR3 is CASSLEVWGPSGYTF. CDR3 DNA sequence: TGTGCCAGCAGCTTAGAGGTTTGGGGGCCAAGTGGCTACACCTTC.

The CDR3 DNA is TGTGCCAGCACGGGAAACTCCTACGAGCAGTACTTC. Its translation: CASTGNSYEQYF. The chain combines TRBV2 with TRBJ2-7; TRBD2 is a possible D gene (5 bases). The CDR3 has 12 residues. The V gene lost 7 bases and the J gene lost 0 bases, with 7 bases spanning the gap. In germline, CDR1 is SNHLY, CDR2 FYNNEI.

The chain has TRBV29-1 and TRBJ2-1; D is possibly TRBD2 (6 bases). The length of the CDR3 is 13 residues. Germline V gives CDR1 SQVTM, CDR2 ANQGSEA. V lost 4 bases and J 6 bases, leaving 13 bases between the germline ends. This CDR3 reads CSVGGGRFNEQFF. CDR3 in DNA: TGCAGCGTTGGGGGAGGAAGGTTCAATGAGCAGTTCTTC.

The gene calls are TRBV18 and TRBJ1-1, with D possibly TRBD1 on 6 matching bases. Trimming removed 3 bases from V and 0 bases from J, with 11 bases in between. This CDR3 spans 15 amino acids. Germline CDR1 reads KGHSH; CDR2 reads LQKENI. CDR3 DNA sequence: TGTGCCAGCTCACCCCCGACAGGACTGAACACTGAAGCTTTCTTT. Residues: CASSPPTGLNTEAFF.

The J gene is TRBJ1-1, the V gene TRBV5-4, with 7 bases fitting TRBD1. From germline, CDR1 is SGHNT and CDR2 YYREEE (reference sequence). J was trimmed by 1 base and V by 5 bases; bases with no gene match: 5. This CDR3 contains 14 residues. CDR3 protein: CASSRGGENTEAFF. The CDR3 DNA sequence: TGTGCCAGCAGTAGAGGGGGCGAGAACACTGAAGCTTTCTTT.

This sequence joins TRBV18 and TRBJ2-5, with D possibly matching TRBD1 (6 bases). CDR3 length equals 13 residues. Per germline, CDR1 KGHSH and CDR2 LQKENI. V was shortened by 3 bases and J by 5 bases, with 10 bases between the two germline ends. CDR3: CASSPSQGETQYF. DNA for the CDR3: TGTGCCAGCTCACCCAGTCAGGGGGAGACCCAGTACTTC.

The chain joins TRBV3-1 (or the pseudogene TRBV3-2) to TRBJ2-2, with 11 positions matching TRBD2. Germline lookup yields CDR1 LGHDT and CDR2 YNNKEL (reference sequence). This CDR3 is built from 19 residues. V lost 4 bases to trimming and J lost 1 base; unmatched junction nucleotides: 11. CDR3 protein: CASSPPTSGTLLNTGELFF. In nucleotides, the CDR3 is TGTGCCAGCAGCCCCCCGACTAGCGGGACGCTTCTGAACACCGGGGAGCTGTTTTTT.

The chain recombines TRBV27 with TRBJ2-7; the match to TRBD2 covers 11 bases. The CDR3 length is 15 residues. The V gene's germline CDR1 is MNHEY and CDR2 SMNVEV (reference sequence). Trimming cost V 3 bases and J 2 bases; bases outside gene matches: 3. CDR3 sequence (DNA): TGTGCCAGCAGTTTCTTAGCGGGAGGGCCCTACGAGCAGTACTTC. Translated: CASSFLAGGPYEQYF.

CDR3 in amino acids: CASSLELAGGISGANVLTF. The CDR3 DNA reads TGCGCCAGCAGCTTGGAATTGGCAGGGGGTATCTCTGGGGCCAACGTCCTGACTTTC. The chain has TRBV5-1 and TRBJ2-6, with 7 positions matching TRBD1. The CDR3 spans 19 residues. Germline CDR1 reads SGHRS; CDR2 reads YFSETQ. V trimming: 0 bases; J trimming: 0 bases; junction bases outside the gene matches: 9.